The 6 T cell receptor beta chains below come from one sample, sequenced in a study of OX40 agonist ivuxolimab in advanced cancers. Profiling relied on immunoSEQ multiplex PCR, and the TCRdb table lists in-frame clones only, not all of them. The sample has around 65,000 clones, nearly 90% seen once. This material consisted of CD4+ or CD8+ T cells sorted from blood, taken in a trial of the OX40 agonist ivuxolimab. These receptors were obtained from an adult with an advanced solid tumor such as melanoma, head and neck, liver or kidney cancer.

This sequence joins TRBV4-3 and TRBJ2-7; TRBD2 might be the D (6 bases). There are 18 residues in the CDR3. Germline loops: CDR1 LGHNA, CDR2 YSLEER. V was cut by 3 bases and J by 0 bases, with 21 bases left in between. CDR3 sequence reads: CASSQEEGPGLPSYEQYF. Here the CDR3 DNA reads TGCGCCAGCAGCCAGGAGGAGGGTCCGGGACTTCCCTCCTACGAGCAGTACTTC.

The rearrangement joins TRBV10-3 to TRBJ2-7; D is undetermined. Germline CDR1 ENHRY, CDR2 SYGVKD. Trimming took 4 bases from V and 3 from J, leaving 13 bases between them. The CDR3 is 14 residues long. This CDR3 is CAISGLRKDYEQYF. CDR3 coding DNA: TGTGCCATCAGTGGGTTACGGAAGGACTACGAGCAGTACTTC.

This chain links TRBV7-2 with TRBJ2-1; 9 positions agree with TRBD1. CDR3 size: 15 residues. Germline assignment: CDR1 SGHTA and CDR2 FQGNSA. V trimming: 4 bases; J trimming: 3 bases; junction bases outside the gene matches: 4. The CDR3 sequence: CASSSDRGFYNEQFF. In DNA, the CDR3 is TGTGCCAGCAGCTCCGACAGGGGGTTCTACAATGAGCAGTTCTTC.

The chain carries TRBV7-9 and TRBJ2-7, with D tentatively TRBD1 (6 bases). The CDR3 totals 14 residues. V was cut by 4 bases and J by 3 bases, with 13 bases left in between. CDR1 is SEHNR, CDR2 FQNEAQ, per germline (reference sequence). The CDR3 DNA reads TGTGCCAGCAGCTGGGACAATCAGGTCTACGAGCAGTACTTC. Amino acid sequence: CASSWDNQVYEQYF.

The rearrangement uses TRBV28 and TRBJ2-4; a possible D gene is TRBD2 (5 bases). Trimming removed 7 bases at V and 3 bases at J, with 13 bases between. The CDR3 is 14 residues long. In germline, CDR1 is MDHEN, CDR2 SYDVKM. The CDR3 sequence: CASTETGIKNIQYF. Here the CDR3 DNA reads TGTGCCAGCACCGAGACCGGGATCAAAAACATTCAGTACTTC.

This sequence joins TRBV19 and TRBJ2-1; 10 bases fit TRBD2. The CDR3 is 15 amino acids. V shed 2 bases and J 9 bases; nucleotides not matched to a gene: 7. Germline assignment: CDR1 LNHDA and CDR2 SQIVND (reference sequence). The CDR3 nucleotides are TGTGCCAGTAGTATACCAGGTAGCGGGAGGCGTGAGCAGTTCTTC. It specifies CASSIPGSGRREQFF.